The clone carrying this TCR beta chain was seen more than once but under ten times. Antigen: not known. These data come from a study of beta chain features in type 1 diabetes. The overall study: Healthy donors resembled patients in age, gender and cell yields. Points from the study as a whole: Moderate yet significant TCRB CDR3 shortening was seen in Type 1 diabetes patients in all four CD4+ subsets. Any role of HLA type in TCRB rearrangement remained unresolved here.

Investigators reverse transcribed all isolated RNA, so they sequenced expressed TCRB transcripts. Using immunoSEQ multiplex PCR, the repertoire was profiled, and TCRdb retains in-frame clones only, with some absent. This table has hundreds of thousands of clones, more than 12% appearing once. Germline CDR1 and CDR2: MGHDK and SYGVNS. The CDR3 spans 15 residues. V lost 3 bases and J lost 2; bases outside the gene matches: 3. Sorting that relied on CD45RO/CCR7/CD25/CD127/CD95/CD27 yielded CD4+ naive, central memory, regulatory and stem cell-like memory cells. The receptor was derived from a man younger than 30 with type 1 diabetes. Source material: naive CD4+ T cells from blood. V gene TRBV25-1 combines with J gene TRBJ2-7, with 11 bases that match TRBD2. The CDR3 here is CASSDLAGGAYEQYF. DNA for the CDR3: TGTGCCAGCAGTGACCTAGCGGGGGGTGCCTACGAGCAGTACTTC.